A selection of T cell receptor beta chains follows, all from one sample in a study of cytomegalovirus exposure and HLA in healthy donors. TCRdb keeps only in-frame clones here, not all; method: immunoSEQ multiplex PCR. The sample yields approximately 200,000 clones, less than 85% seen once. Sequenced material: PBMCs. The source of these receptors is a man aged 25 to 40 in good health and CMV-seropositive. Both conserved end residues are part of each CDR3. The D gene is left open where the match is weak. Not all rows give a size; the values are once, few, many and, for expanded clones, a class.

NA,TRBV15,TRBJ2-5,NA,TGTGCCACCAGCAGAGATGCGGAGACCCAGTACTTC,CATSRDAETQYF
NA,TRBV5-6,TRBJ2-2,NA,TGTGCCAGCAGCTCGGGGTCCCAGGGAGGTACCGGGGAGCTGTTTTTT,CASSSGSQGGTGELFF
TRBD2,TRBV7-9,TRBJ2-7,NA,TGTGCCAGCAGCTTAATCCTAGCGGGGGTACGCGAGCAGTACTTC,CASSLILAGVREQYF
TRBD2,TRBV25-1,TRBJ2-3,NA,TGTGCCAGCAGACTTAGCGGGAGAAGGTCAGATACGCAGTATTTT,CASRLSGRRSDTQYF
TRBD1,TRBV28,TRBJ1-1,NA,TGTGCCAGCAGTTCAGGACAGGGGAACACTGAAGCTTTCTTT,CASSSGQGNTEAFF
TRBD1,TRBV18,TRBJ1-2,NA,TGTGCCAGCTCACCACCGTCAGGGGGTTTGACTAACTATGGCTACACCTTC,CASSPPSGGLTNYGYTF
NA,TRBV10-3,TRBJ2-3,few,TGTGCCGCTTCGCGGGCTAGCACAGATACGCAGTATTTT,CAASRASTDTQYF
TRBD2,TRBV18,TRBJ2-3,NA,TGTGCCAGCTCACCACTCGGGACTAGCGGATCTAGTAGTATCTCAGATACGCAGTATTTT,CASSPLGTSGSSSISDTQYF
NA,TRBV7-2,TRBJ2-3,NA,TGTGCCAGCAGCTTAGGGTGGGACACCGAAACCACAGATACGCAGTATTTT,CASSLGWDTETTDTQYF
TRBD2,TRBV27,TRBJ2-3,NA,TGTGCCAGCAGGTGGGAGGGACTAGCGCCAGATACGCAGTATTTT,CASRWEGLAPDTQYF
TRBD1,TRBV5-1,TRBJ1-5,NA,TGCGCCAGCAGCTTACAAGGACAGGGAAATCAGCCCCAGCATTTT,CASSLQGQGNQPQHF
TRBD2,TRBV5-1,TRBJ2-5,NA,TGCGCCAGCAGCTCGACAACTAGCGGGGGGGGAGAGACCCAGTACTTC,CASSSTTSGGGETQYF
TRBD1,TRBV11-3,TRBJ2-1,NA,TGTGCCAGCAGCTACGACAGGGTCAGTGAGCAGTTCTTC,CASSYDRVSEQFF
NA,TRBV2,TRBJ1-5,NA,TGTGCCAGCAGTGAAATTAGGGGGAATCAGCCCCAGCATTTT,CASSEIRGNQPQHF
NA,TRBV4-1,TRBJ1-6,NA,TGCGCCAGCAGCCAACCAGGCCCTTATAATTCACCCCTCCACTTT,CASSQPGPYNSPLHF
TRBD1,TRBV18,TRBJ1-6,NA,TGTGCCAGCTCACAAACAACAGGGGAAGGTAATTCACCCCTCCACTTT,CASSQTTGEGNSPLHF
NA,TRBV9,TRBJ1-1,medium-sized,TGTGCCAGCAGCGTGGGCCCCAAGTTACCGAACACTGAAGCTTTCTTT,CASSVGPKLPNTEAFF
NA,TRBV7-8,TRBJ1-2,NA,TGTGCCAGCAGCATAGACTTGGGCGGGGGCGGCTACACCTTC,CASSIDLGGGGYTF
TRBD1,TRBV27,TRBJ2-7,NA,TGTGCCAGCAGTCGCCGGACAGGGGTCTCCTACGAGCAGTACTTC,CASSRRTGVSYEQYF